This TCR beta chain was found in a study of human T cells and chemical hapten exposure. The overall study: Weekly administration of diphenylcyclopropenone to the scalp of patients continued throughout the roughly 22-week study.

TCRdb re-derived calls from the RACE reads in MiXCR, one entry per CDR3 protein. The data show under 40,000 distinct CDR3 sequences, with 9.5% to 15% seen just once and roughly 2% held by the top ten. Time point reported: pre-sensitization, week 0. As for treatment: therapeutic diphenylcyclopropenone sensitization with weekly scalp DPC. Extraction yielded total RNA from whole blood (unfractionated). Blood was drawn before each patch test was applied. This CDR3 comprises 14 residues. Trimming removed 3 bases at V and 7 bases at J, with 12 bases between. This clonotype has a count of ten or more. V is TRBV23-1 and J is TRBJ2-2; either TRBD1 or TRBD2 may fit D (6 bases each). TRBV23-1 is flagged as an ORF with uncertain function. The sequenced sample was whole blood, obtained in connection with sensitization to the hapten diphenylcyclopropenone (DPC). The source is a woman between 40 and 50 years old with alopecia areata. Some clones in this sample may be carry-over from other donors' samples. The DNA for the CDR3 is TGCGCCAGCAGTCATCGGGGGCCTGGCGGGGAGCTGTTTTTT. Residues: CASSHRGPGGELFF.